Sequencing of this TCR beta chain was carried out in a study of blood T cell repertoires in COVID-19. CDR3 length: 15 amino acids. Germline CDR1 and CDR2: ENHRY and SYGVKD. Repertoires were generated with immunoSEQ multiplex PCR, while TCRdb's copy carries only in-frame clones and drops some. Among 150,000 to 200,000 clones listed, about 84% were seen once. In regard to this clone: An end of the junction differs from the germline gene, which may be a read error.

The TCR originated in a man aged 40-49 years who had recovered from COVID-19. The specimen was PBMCs or T cells enriched from blood (not recorded which). The rearrangement uses TRBV10-3 and TRBJ1-2; 7 bases align to TRBD1. CDR3 in amino acids: CAIRESTGRDYGYTF. The CDR3 nucleotides are TGTGCCATCAGGGAGTCGACAGGGCGTGACTATGGCTACACCTTC.